Below are 21 T cell receptor beta chains sequenced from a single sample in a study of CD4+ T cells in melanoma. Using immunoSEQ multiplex PCR, the repertoire was profiled, and TCRdb retains in-frame clones only, with some absent. The sample comprises 140,000 or so clones, around 90% of which are singletons, and more than 1.5% rests with the top ten. Source of these receptors: a human donor with melanoma.

J is TRBJ2-2 and V is TRBV30; 7 nucleotides match TRBD1. Trimming at V came to 5 bases and at J to 0 bases, leaving 0 bases not matched to a gene. The CDR3 spans 13 residues. The germline V gene encodes CDR1 GTSNPN and CDR2 SVGIG (reference sequence). The CDR3 sequence is CAWDRANTGELFF. DNA for the CDR3: TGTGCCTGGGACAGGGCGAACACCGGGGAGCTGTTTTTT.

This chain connects TRBV7-2 to TRBJ1-1; D gene unclear. Trimming removed 5 bases at V and 4 bases at J, with 17 bases between. This CDR3 comprises 15 residues. Per the germline V gene, CDR1 is SGHTA and CDR2 is FQGNSA. The CDR3 region has the DNA TGTGCCAGCAGCACCTCCCCCATCGCCCCCACTGAAGCTTTCTTT. Protein: CASSTSPIAPTEAFF.

This clone was picked up one time. This sequence joins TRBV15 and TRBJ2-1; D call uncertain. Trimming removed 3 bases at V and 12 bases at J, with 12 bases between. Germline V gene lookup returns CDR1 LNHNV and CDR2 YYDKDF (reference sequence). CDR3 size: 12 residues. The CDR3 DNA reads TGTGCCACCAGCAGGTCAGGTTCTGGGCAGTTCTTC. This codes for CATSRSGSGQFF.

V is TRBV5-1 and J is TRBJ2-1; tentative D call: TRBD1 (5 bases). Trimming stripped 0 bases from V and 9 bases from J, with 16 bases between. The CDR3 spans 15 residues. Germline V gene sequence: CDR1 SGHRS, CDR2 YFSETQ. The CDR3 coding sequence is TGCGCCAGCAGCTTGGATCCAGGGTCGCTGACTGAGCAGTTCTTC. It yields the protein CASSLDPGSLTEQFF.

The V call is TRBV19, the J call TRBJ1-6, with TRBD1 matching over 12 bases. This CDR3 is built from 14 residues. CDR1 LNHDA and CDR2 SQIVND come from the germline V gene (reference sequence). The junction had 2 bases not matched to a gene; V was cut back by 4 bases and J by 10 bases. The CDR3 loop reads CASSRDRGRSPLHF. The CDR3 coding sequence is TGTGCCAGTAGTAGGGACAGGGGGCGATCACCCCTCCACTTT.

V and J are TRBV9 and TRBJ1-2; 9 bases fit TRBD1. With 2 bases clipped from V and 5 bases from J, the junction kept 10 bases outside the gene matches. The CDR3 is made up of 16 amino acids. The V gene's germline CDR1 is SGDLS and CDR2 YYNGEE. CDR3 sequence reads: CASSVVGQGTPYGYTF. CDR3 DNA: TGTGCCAGCAGCGTCGTAGGACAGGGGACGCCTTATGGCTACACCTTC.

This clone was picked up one time. This chain connects TRBV5-1 to TRBJ1-1; the match to TRBD1 covers 9 bases. The CDR3 totals 14 residues. Germline assignment: CDR1 SGHRS and CDR2 YFSETQ. V shed 4 bases, J shed 4 bases, and the junction held 5 bases outside the gene matches. The CDR3 spells CASSPDRGGTEAFF. The CDR3 DNA is TGCGCCAGCAGCCCGGACAGGGGTGGCACTGAAGCTTTCTTT.

The chain joins TRBV11-2 to TRBJ2-2; 10 bases agree with TRBD1. Per germline, CDR1 SGHAT and CDR2 FQNNGV. This CDR3 region has 14 residues. J gave up 3 bases and V 8 bases, and 3 bases lay outside the gene matches. CDR3 bases: TGTGCCAGCGGCGGGACAGGGGACACCGGGGAGCTGTTTTTT. Amino acids: CASGGTGDTGELFF.

Of note for this clone: Other DNA sequences in this sample translate to the same CDR3. The V gene is TRBV7-3, the J gene TRBJ2-3, with D unclear. Trimming shortened V by 4 bases and J by 0 bases, and 8 bases separated the two germline ends. The CDR3 length is 14 residues. The germline V gene has CDR1 SGHTA and CDR2 FQGTGA. This CDR3 is CASSSEPSTDTQYF. The CDR3 DNA reads TGTGCCAGCAGCTCCGAGCCTAGCACAGATACGCAGTATTTT.

The chain has TRBV6-1 and TRBJ1-1; no firm D call. CDR1 and CDR2 from the germline V gene are MNHNS and SASEGT. The CDR3 sequence is 14 residues long. The germline V and J ends were trimmed by 8 bases and 0 bases, with 13 bases remaining between them. The CDR3 sequence: CASSELGLNTEAFF. In DNA form, the CDR3 reads TGTGCCAGCTCCGAGCTGGGCCTGAACACTGAAGCTTTCTTT.

The chain combines TRBV14 with TRBJ1-2, with a weak D call TRBD1 (5 bases). There are 17 residues in the CDR3. Germline CDR1 and CDR2: SGHDN and FVKESK. V gave up 2 bases and J gave up 0 bases, with 16 bases separating them. CDR3 nucleotide sequence: TGTGCCAGCAGCCAAATTACAGGAGTCAGTACTAACTATGGCTACACCTTC. Translated: CASSQITGVSTNYGYTF.

The J gene is TRBJ2-7, the V gene TRBV5-5; TRBD1 matches at 8 bases. Germline V lookup: CDR1 SGHKS, CDR2 YYEKEE (reference sequence). Trimming cost V 5 bases and J 0 bases; bases outside gene matches: 4. This CDR3 comprises 14 residues. Here the CDR3 reads CASSLGQVSYEQYF. CDR3 coding DNA: TGTGCCAGCAGTCTGGGACAGGTCTCCTACGAGCAGTACTTC. The full variable domain, rest sourced from reference TRBV5-5 and TRBJ2-7, is DAGVTQSPTHLIKTRGQQVTLRCSPISGHKSVSWYQQVLGQGPQFIFQYYEKEERGRGNFPDRFSARQFPNYSSELNVNALLLGDSALYLCASSLGQVSYEQYFGPGTRLTVT.

V gene TRBV27 combines with J gene TRBJ1-5; 9 bases agree with TRBD1. The CDR3 covers 13 residues. The V gene end was trimmed by 5 bases and the J gene end by 4 bases; junction bases not matched to a gene: 0. The germline gives CDR1 MNHEY, CDR2 SMNVEV (reference sequence). CDR3 DNA sequence: TGTGCCAGCAGTGGACAGGGGAATCAGCCCCAGCATTTT. Translated, it gives CASSGQGNQPQHF.

The chain recombines TRBV5-6 with TRBJ1-1; D gene ambiguous. The CDR3 is 15 residues long. V lost 4 bases, J lost 3 bases, and 16 bases lay in between. Germline-derived CDR1 and CDR2 are SGHDT and YYEEEE. The CDR3 here is CASSKRPTGDTEAFF. CDR3 nucleotide sequence: TGTGCCAGCAGCAAGCGACCGACGGGAGACACTGAAGCTTTCTTT.

By its share, this clone is medium-sized (0.01 to 0.1%). The chain recombines TRBV4-1 with TRBJ2-1; TRBD1 matches at 7 bases. In germline, CDR1 is MGHRA, CDR2 YSYEKL. The CDR3 has 14 residues. Trimming removed 1 base from V and 4 bases from J; junction bases left unmatched: 1. CDR3 sequence reads: CASSQGDSYNEQFF. The CDR3 nucleotides are TGCGCCAGCAGCCAAGGGGACAGTTACAATGAGCAGTTCTTC.

This chain links TRBV14 with TRBJ1-2; D remains unclear. CDR3 size: 13 residues. The germline CDR1 and CDR2 sequences are SGHDN and FVKESK. Deletions cut 1 base from V and 8 bases from J, with 11 bases between. The CDR3: CASSQGLRYGYTF. CDR3 bases: TGTGCCAGCAGCCAAGGCCTCCGGTACGGCTACACCTTC.

This clone was seen only once. V is TRBV9 and J is TRBJ1-6, with unresolved D. This CDR3 is 15 amino acids long. Trimming shortened V by 0 bases and J by 5 bases, and 9 bases separated the two germline ends. Per germline, CDR1 SGDLS and CDR2 YYNGEE. CDR3 sequence reads: CASSVVKKDNSPLHF. CDR3 DNA sequence: TGTGCCAGCAGCGTAGTGAAGAAGGATAATTCACCCCTCCACTTT. Complete variable domain (other parts from reference TRBV9 and TRBJ1-6): DSGVTQTPKHLITATGQRVTLRCSPRSGDLSVYWYQQSLDQGLQFLIQYYNGEERAKGNILERFSAQQFPDLHSELNLSSLELGDSALYFCASSVVKKDNSPLHFGNGTRLTVT.

The chain employs TRBV7-9 and TRBJ1-2, with D possibly TRBD1 on 6 matching bases. The germline V gene has CDR1 SEHNR and CDR2 FQNEAQ (reference sequence). CDR3 length equals 12 residues. With 5 bases removed from V and 4 bases from J, the gap between germline ends came to 8 bases. The CDR3 loop reads CASSQGTYGYTF. Here the CDR3 DNA reads TGTGCCAGCAGCCAGGGGACCTATGGCTACACCTTC.

V and J are TRBV5-1 and TRBJ1-6; D is ambiguous. Trimming removed 6 bases from V and 6 bases from J, with 10 bases in between. Germline lookup yields CDR1 SGHRS and CDR2 YFSETQ. The CDR3 has 13 amino acids. CDR3 protein: CASTQNPNSPLHF. For the CDR3, the DNA is TGCGCCAGCACCCAGAACCCTAATTCACCCCTCCACTTT.

V is TRBV15 and J is TRBJ1-5; tentative D call: TRBD1 (6 bases). The CDR3 length is 15 residues. Germline V gives CDR1 LNHNV, CDR2 YYDKDF (reference sequence). Trimming removed 2 bases at V and 2 bases at J, with 10 bases between. CDR3: CATSRTDSGNQPQHF. The CDR3 DNA reads as TGTGCCACCAGCAGAACGGACAGCGGCAATCAGCCCCAGCATTTT.

This clone was counted between two and nine times. The chain is built from TRBV4-1 and TRBJ1-4; the match to TRBD1 covers 10 bases. V dropped 8 bases and J dropped 2; count of bases not matched to a gene: 5. Germline loops: CDR1 MGHRA, CDR2 YSYEKL. The CDR3 spans 15 residues. The CDR3 coding sequence is TGCGCCAGCGGGGGACAGGGGACGACTAATGAAAAACTGTTTTTT. Translation: CASGGQGTTNEKLFF.